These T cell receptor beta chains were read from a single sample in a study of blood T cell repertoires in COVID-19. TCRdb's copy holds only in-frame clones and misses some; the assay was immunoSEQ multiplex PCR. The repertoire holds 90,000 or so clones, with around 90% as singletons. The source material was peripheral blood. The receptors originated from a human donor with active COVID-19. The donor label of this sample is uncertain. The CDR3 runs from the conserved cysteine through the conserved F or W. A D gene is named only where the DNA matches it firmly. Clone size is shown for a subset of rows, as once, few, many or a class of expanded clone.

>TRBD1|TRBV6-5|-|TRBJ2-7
TGTGCCAGCGAGGGGACAGGGAGACCCTACGAGCAGTACTTC
CASEGTGRPYEQYF
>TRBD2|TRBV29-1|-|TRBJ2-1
TGCAGCCTGACTAGCGGCATACACTCCTACAATGAGCAGTTCTTC
CSLTSGIHSYNEQFF
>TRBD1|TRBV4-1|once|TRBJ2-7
TGCGCCAGCAGCCAAGAGACCCCCGGGACAGGGGCCTACGAGCAGTACTTC
CASSQETPGTGAYEQYF
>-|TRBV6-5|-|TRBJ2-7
TGTGCCACAGGCCCTGGCTCCTACGAGCAGTACTTC
CATGPGSYEQYF
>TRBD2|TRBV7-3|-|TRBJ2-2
TGTGCCAGCAGCTCGGGACTAGGAGGCACCGGGGAGCTGTTTTTT
CASSSGLGGTGELFF
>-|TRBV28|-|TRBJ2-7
TGTGCCAGCAGTTTATTCGGGGGACCGGACGGCGAGCAGTACTTC
CASSLFGGPDGEQYF
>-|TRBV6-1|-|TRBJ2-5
TGTGCCAGCAGTGACAGCAGGCCTCAAGAGACCCAGTACTTC
CASSDSRPQETQYF
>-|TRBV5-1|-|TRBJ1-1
TGCGCCAGCAGCTTGGTAGCCAATGAAGCTTTCTTT
CASSLVANEAFF
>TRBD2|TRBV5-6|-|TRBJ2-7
TGTGCCGTTGGACTAGCGGGGGGGAGAGAGCAGTACTTC
CAVGLAGGREQYF
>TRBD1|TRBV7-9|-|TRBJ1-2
TGTGCCAGCAGCTCTTCGGGACAGGGCTTTGGCTACACCTTC
CASSSSGQGFGYTF
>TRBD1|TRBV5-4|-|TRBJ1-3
TGTGCCAGCATTGACAGGGCTTCTGGAAACACCATATATTTT
CASIDRASGNTIYF
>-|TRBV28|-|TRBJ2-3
TGTGCCAGCAGTGCTGGTGGACTCTCCAAGTATTTT
CASSAGGLSKYF
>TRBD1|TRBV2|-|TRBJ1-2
TGTGCCAGCAGTAGTACAGGGGCTTATGGCTACACCTTC
CASSSTGAYGYTF
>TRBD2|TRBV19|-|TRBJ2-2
TGTGCCAGTCACGGGTCCCTCCACGGCGGGGGTGGCGGCACCGGGGAGCTGTTTTTT
CASHGSLHGGGGGTGELFF
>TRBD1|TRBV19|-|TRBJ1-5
TGTGCCAGTAGTATTTGGACAGGGGAGTATAGCAATCAGCCCCAGCATTTT
CASSIWTGEYSNQPQHF
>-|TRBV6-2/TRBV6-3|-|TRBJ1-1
TGTGCCAGCAGCCAGGGACATTGGCCGAAAAGGGCTTTCTTT
CASSQGHWPKRAFF
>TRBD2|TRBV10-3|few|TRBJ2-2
TGTGCCATCAGTCCGACTAGCGGGGGGGCGTTGGTGACCGGGGAGCTGTTTTTT
CAISPTSGGALVTGELFF
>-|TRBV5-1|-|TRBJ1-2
TGCGCCAGCAGCCCTACAGGGTTCAACTATGGCTACACCTTC
CASSPTGFNYGYTF
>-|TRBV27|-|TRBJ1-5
TGTGCCAGCGCCCTAATATCCGAGGGGCCCCAGCATTTT
CASALISEGPQHF
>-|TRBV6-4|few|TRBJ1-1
TGTGCCAGCAGTGACAAACGGGGGAAGTGGACTGAAGCTTTCTTT
CASSDKRGKWTEAFF
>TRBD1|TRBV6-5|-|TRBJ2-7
TGTGCCAGCAACCAACTGGGACAGGACTACGAGCAGTACTTC
CASNQLGQDYEQYF
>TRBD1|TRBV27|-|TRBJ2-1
TGTGCCAGCAGTTTAAAGTCCCGGGACAGGGGGCCCAATGAGCAGTTCTTC
CASSLKSRDRGPNEQFF
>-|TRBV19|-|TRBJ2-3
TGTGCCAGTAGTGTTTCTAGCACAGATACGCAGTATTTT
CASSVSSTDTQYF
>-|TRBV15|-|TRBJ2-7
TGTGCCACCAGCAGAGACAGGCTCAGCTCCTACGAGCAGTACTTC
CATSRDRLSSYEQYF
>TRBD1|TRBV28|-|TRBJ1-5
TGTGCCAGCAGTGAGATGACAGGGGGATATCAGCCCCAGCATTTT
CASSEMTGGYQPQHF
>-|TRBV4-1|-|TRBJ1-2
TGCGCCAGCAGCCAAGAGCCGACACGGTACCATGGCTACACCTTC
CASSQEPTRYHGYTF
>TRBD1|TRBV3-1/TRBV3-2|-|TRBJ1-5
TGTGCCAGCAGCCAAGAAATTCTGGGCACAGGGGCAAATCAGCCCCAGCATTTT
CASSQEILGTGANQPQHF
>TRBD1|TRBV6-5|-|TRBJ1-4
TGTGCCAGCAGTACCCGGGACAGGGGCCGGGAAAAACTGTTTTTT
CASSTRDRGREKLFF
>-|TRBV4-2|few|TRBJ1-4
TGTGCCAGCAGGCTGGAGGCCGACGAGGATGAAAAACTGTTTTTT
CASRLEADEDEKLFF
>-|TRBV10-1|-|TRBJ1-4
TGCGCCAGCAATTATGTACAGGGACCAACTAATGAAAAACTGTTTTTT
CASNYVQGPTNEKLFF
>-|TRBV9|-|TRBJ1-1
TGTGCCAGCAGCCCCGAAGAGGGTTTCACTGAAGCTTTCTTT
CASSPEEGFTEAFF
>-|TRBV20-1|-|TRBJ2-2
TGCAGTGCTAGAGTCGGGGTGGGGCTGTTTTTT
CSARVGVGLFF
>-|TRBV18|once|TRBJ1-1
TGTGCCAGCTCACCACGGACAGCTTTGAACACTGAAGCTTTCTTT
CASSPRTALNTEAFF
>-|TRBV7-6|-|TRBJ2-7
TGTGCCAGCGCGGAGGGACCCGTCTACGAGCAGTACTTC
CASAEGPVYEQYF
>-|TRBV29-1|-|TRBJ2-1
TGCAGCGTTGAGCCTAGCCCCAATGAGCAGTTCTTC
CSVEPSPNEQFF
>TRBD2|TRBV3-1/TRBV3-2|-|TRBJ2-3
TGTGCCAGCAGCCTACCGGGACTAGCTGTCGCAGATACGCAGTATTTT
CASSLPGLAVADTQYF
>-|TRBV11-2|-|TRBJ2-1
TGTGCCAGCAGCTTAGCACTAGAGTTTGGTGAGCAGTTCTTC
CASSLALEFGEQFF
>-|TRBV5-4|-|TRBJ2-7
TGTGCCAGCAGCTTGGGGCCAGCCAGGGAGCAGTACTTC
CASSLGPAREQYF
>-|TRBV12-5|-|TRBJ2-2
TGTGCTAGTGGTTTGGTGCAGACCGGGGAGCTGTTTTTT
CASGLVQTGELFF
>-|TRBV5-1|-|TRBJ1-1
TGCGCCAGTAAACAGGGTTTGAGGGAAGGCGAAGCTTTCTTT
CASKQGLREGEAFF
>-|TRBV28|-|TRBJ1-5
TGTGCCAGCAGTCTCGGGACACATAGCAATCAGCCCCAGCATTTT
CASSLGTHSNQPQHF
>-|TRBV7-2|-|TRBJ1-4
TGTGCCAGCAGCCCCCGTGAGTTCGGAAAACTGTTTTTT
CASSPREFGKLFF
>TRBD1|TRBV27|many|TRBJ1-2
TGTGCCAGCAGTTTAGACAGGGCTCCCTATGGCTACACCTTC
CASSLDRAPYGYTF
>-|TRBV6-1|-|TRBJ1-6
TGTGCCAGCAGTGAGGACTGGGGTCCCCTCCACTTT
CASSEDWGPLHF
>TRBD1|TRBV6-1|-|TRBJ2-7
TGTGCCAGCAGTGAGGGACAGAGCCACGAGCAGTACTTC
CASSEGQSHEQYF
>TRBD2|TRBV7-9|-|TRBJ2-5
TGTGCCAGCAGCTCTCCGACATCACTAGCGGGGGGAGAGACCCAGTACTTC
CASSSPTSLAGGETQYF
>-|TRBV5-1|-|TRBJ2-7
TGCGCCAGCAGGTGGAAGGGACTGATCTACGAGCAGTACTTC
CASRWKGLIYEQYF